The 25 T cell receptor beta chains listed next were all sequenced from one sample in a study of PD-1 blockade in classical Hodgkin lymphoma. The repertoire was sequenced with immunoSEQ multiplex PCR; TCRdb's copy has only in-frame clones and lacks some. The data contain around 18,000 clones, around 79% of them singletons. Time point noted: cycle 4 day 1 (C4D1), after about 6 weeks of nivolumab. Each patient's relapse followed autologous stem cell transplantation, and brentuximab vedotin exposure varied. Researchers used magnetic negative selection to pull out pure CD4+ T cells from thawed PBMCs. The source was CD4+ T cells from blood, collected before the fourth cycle of nivolumab. The receptors were sampled from a human donor with classical Hodgkin lymphoma.

The chain uses TRBV7-2 and TRBJ1-2; maybe TRBD1 (6 bases). There are 13 residues in the CDR3. Per germline, CDR1 SGHTA and CDR2 FQGNSA. V lost 5 bases, J lost 4 bases, and 11 bases lay in between. CDR3 residues: CASSVTGTYGYTF. DNA of the CDR3: TGTGCCAGCAGCGTCACAGGGACCTATGGCTACACCTTC.

This sequence joins TRBV7-7 and TRBJ2-1, with no clear D. This CDR3 spans 13 amino acids. Per the germline V gene, CDR1 is SSHAT and CDR2 is FNYEAQ (reference sequence). The V gene lost 0 bases and the J gene lost 7 bases, with 7 bases spanning the gap. The CDR3 nucleotides are TGTGCCAGCAGCTTAGCCGACGGGAATGAGCAGTTCTTC. Protein product: CASSLADGNEQFF.

CDR3 protein: CASSLAGSYNEQFF. The CDR3 nucleotides read TGTGCCAGCAGCTTAGCCGGGTCCTACAATGAGCAGTTCTTC. The gene calls are TRBV11-2 and TRBJ2-1; D ambiguous. This CDR3 region has 14 residues. CDR1 SGHAT and CDR2 FQNNGV come from the germline V gene. V was cut by 1 base and J by 1 base, with 5 bases left in between.

The count of this clone is one. This chain uses TRBV6-4 with TRBJ2-1, with D unclear. With 9 bases removed from V and 8 bases from J, the gap between germline ends came to 14 bases. Germline V gene lookup returns CDR1 MRHNA and CDR2 SNTAGT. The CDR3 extends over 12 amino acids. For the CDR3, the DNA is TGTGCCAGATTTAAACCGGCGGATGAGCAGTTCTTC. It specifies CARFKPADEQFF.

Notes on this clone: An end of the junction differs from the germline gene, which may be a read error. V and J are TRBV5-5 and TRBJ2-2; no firm D call. CDR3 length: 12 amino acids. CDR1 is SGHKS and CDR2 is YYEKEE in the germline V gene (reference sequence). DNA for the CDR3: TGTGCCAGCAGCTTGAACGCCGGGGAGCTGTTTTTT. Translation gives CASSLNAGELFF.

The genes are TRBV5-1 and TRBJ2-3; 8 bases are a match to TRBD2. In germline, CDR1 is SGHRS, CDR2 YFSETQ. J was trimmed by 0 bases and V by 0 bases; bases with no gene match: 12. The CDR3 has 19 residues. The CDR3 loop is CASSLVGFAGGSSTDTQYF. Written as DNA, the CDR3 is TGCGCCAGCAGCTTGGTCGGATTTGCGGGGGGTTCCAGCACAGATACGCAGTATTTT.

This clone was seen a single time. The chain joins TRBV27 to TRBJ2-5, with a weak D call TRBD1 (6 bases). The CDR3 runs to 16 residues. Trimming took 5 bases from V and 4 from J, leaving 20 bases between them. Germline V gives CDR1 MNHEY, CDR2 SMNVEV (reference sequence). This CDR3 reads CASSPVEGLGGETQYF. DNA for the CDR3: TGTGCCAGCAGTCCGGTCGAGGGGCTAGGGGGAGAGACCCAGTACTTC.

The rearrangement uses TRBV7-8 and TRBJ2-3; D uncertain. The CDR3 contains 15 residues. Germline-derived CDR1 and CDR2 are SGHVS and FQNEAQ. V lost 1 base, J lost 2 bases, and 10 bases lay in between. CDR3 in DNA: TGTGCCAGCAGCTTAGGCAGAACGGTCACAGATACGCAGTATTTT. It yields the protein CASSLGRTVTDTQYF.

The rearrangement joins TRBV28 to TRBJ1-1; D is ambiguous. Germline CDR1 MDHEN, CDR2 SYDVKM. The V and J ends lost 2 bases and 11 bases respectively, with 9 bases between them. This CDR3 has 11 residues. The CDR3 protein is CASSLGVEAFF. The CDR3 DNA sequence: TGTGCCAGCAGTTTAGGCGTTGAGGCTTTCTTT.

This clone appeared once. The genes are TRBV6-1 and TRBJ2-3, with TRBD2 identical over 7 bases. V lost 7 bases and J lost 0; bases outside the gene matches: 7. This CDR3 has 15 amino acids. Germline V gene data show CDR1 as MNHNS and CDR2 as SASEGT. Here the CDR3 DNA reads TGTGCCAGCATGGGGCGGGGGACTAGCACAGATACGCAGTATTTT. Residues: CASMGRGTSTDTQYF.

J is TRBJ2-3 and V is TRBV19; 10 bases fit TRBD2. J lost 0 bases, V lost 5 bases, and 5 bases had no gene match. The CDR3 is made up of 16 amino acids. Looked up from germline, CDR1 is LNHDA and CDR2 is SQIVND (reference sequence). Here the CDR3 reads CASSVPSGGSTDTQYF. The CDR3 nucleotides read TGTGCCAGTAGTGTTCCTAGCGGGGGAAGCACAGATACGCAGTATTTT.

The chain joins TRBV7-9 to TRBJ1-1; a weak D match, TRBD1 (5 bases). Between the trimmed V and J ends, which lost 5 bases and 10 bases, there was a span of 14 bases. Germline CDR1 SEHNR, CDR2 FQNEAQ (reference sequence). The CDR3 consists of 12 residues. CDR3 loop: CASSPPGHGAFF. The CDR3 DNA follows: TGTGCCAGCAGCCCACCAGGGCACGGAGCTTTCTTT. Supplemented by reference TRBV7-9 and TRBJ1-1, the full variable domain reads DTGVSQNPRHKITKRGQNVTFRCDPISEHNRLYWYRQTLGQGPEFLTYFQNEAQLEKSRLLSDRFSAERPKGSFSTLEIQRTEQGDSAMYLCASSPPGHGAFFGQGTRLTVV.

V and J are TRBV28 and TRBJ1-1, with a tentative D call TRBD1 (6 bases). Germline lookup yields CDR1 MDHEN and CDR2 SYDVKM. V was clipped by 3 bases and J by 4 bases, with 12 bases between them. This CDR3 comprises 14 residues. CDR3 protein: CASSLMGAGTEAFF. The CDR3 nucleotides are TGTGCCAGCAGTTTGATGGGGGCTGGCACTGAAGCTTTCTTT.

The chain joins TRBV5-1 to TRBJ2-7, with a tentative D call TRBD1 (5 bases). Germline CDR1 and CDR2: SGHRS and YFSETQ. V lost 10 bases and J 3 bases, leaving 14 bases between the germline ends. The CDR3 runs 12 residues. The CDR3 region has the DNA TGCGCCGGGAAGGACACCCTCTACGAGCAGTACGTC. Amino acids: CAGKDTLYEQYV.

This rearrangement joins TRBV27 to TRBJ1-2; D not resolved. In germline, CDR1 is MNHEY, CDR2 SMNVEV (reference sequence). This CDR3 is 12 amino acids long. V gave up 5 bases and J gave up 0 bases, with 4 bases separating them. CDR3 sequence reads: CASSRTNYGYTF. For the CDR3, the DNA is TGTGCCAGCAGTCGCACTAACTATGGCTACACCTTC.

This chain joins TRBV4-1 and TRBJ1-3; 7 positions match TRBD1. After removal of 4 bases from V and 0 bases from J, the junction contained 21 bases not matched to a gene. The CDR3 spans 21 residues. In germline, CDR1 is MGHRA, CDR2 YSYEKL. The CDR3 region is CASSPRQGGTTNLPSGNTIYF. CDR3 sequence (DNA): TGCGCCAGCAGCCCCCGACAGGGAGGGACAACAAATCTCCCCTCTGGAAACACCATATATTTT.

The chain has TRBV27 and TRBJ1-5, with TRBD1 as a possible D gene (6 bases). There are 17 residues in the CDR3. V lost 6 bases and J 6 bases, leaving 24 bases between the germline ends. Germline CDR1 reads MNHEY; CDR2 reads SMNVEV (reference sequence). Here the CDR3 DNA reads TGTGCCAGCAGGCGGACGGGGGCGCAGGTCCTGGGTCAGCCCCAGCATTTT. Residues: CASRRTGAQVLGQPQHF.

The chain employs TRBV19 and TRBJ2-1; TRBD1 aligns across 10 bases. With 6 bases clipped from V and 8 bases from J, the junction kept 13 bases outside the gene matches. In germline, CDR1 is LNHDA, CDR2 SQIVND (reference sequence). The CDR3 length is 16 residues. In DNA, the CDR3 is TGTGCCAGTAGGGGACAGGGGCTACGACAGTTGGATGAGCAGTTCTTC. It encodes CASRGQGLRQLDEQFF.

This clone is termed medium-sized. The genes are TRBV11-2 and TRBJ2-1; no definite D call. The CDR3 sequence is 13 residues long. Deletions cut 5 bases from V and 3 bases from J, with 8 bases between. Germline V lookup: CDR1 SGHAT, CDR2 FQNNGV. CDR3 sequence: CASSAELYNEQFF. The CDR3 DNA reads as TGTGCCAGCAGCGCAGAGCTCTACAATGAGCAGTTCTTC.

In this sample, this clone turned up a few times. The chain has TRBV2 and TRBJ2-4; 8 bases are shared with TRBD2. V dropped 4 bases and J dropped 1; count of bases not matched to a gene: 9. This CDR3 has 17 residues. The germline gives CDR1 SNHLY, CDR2 FYNNEI. The CDR3 spells CASSVRGGPSAKNIQYF. CDR3 sequence (DNA): TGTGCCAGCAGTGTGCGCGGGGGGCCGTCTGCCAAAAACATTCAGTACTTC.

The genes are TRBV18 and TRBJ2-3; 10 bases match TRBD2. The germline V gene has CDR1 KGHSH and CDR2 LQKENI. V shed 4 bases and J 1 base; nucleotides not matched to a gene: 5. CDR3 length equals 16 residues. CDR3 in DNA: TGTGCCAGCTCACTGACCCTAGCGGGAGGCACAGATACGCAGTATTTT. This sequence encodes CASSLTLAGGTDTQYF.

CDR3 in DNA: TGCGCCAGCAGCTTGGAGGGCGGCCACAGCTCCTACAATGAGCAGTTCTTC. Protein product: CASSLEGGHSSYNEQFF. The genes are TRBV5-1 and TRBJ2-1; D remains ambiguous. This CDR3 contains 17 residues. Between the trimmed V and J ends, which lost 0 bases and 0 bases, there was a span of 13 bases. Germline V gene sequence: CDR1 SGHRS, CDR2 YFSETQ.

The chain carries TRBV7-9 and TRBJ2-1; TRBD1 agrees at 7 bases. V lost 2 bases and J lost 9; bases outside the gene matches: 7. CDR3 length: 14 residues. The germline gives CDR1 SEHNR, CDR2 FQNEAQ (reference sequence). CDR3 protein: CASSLKGGRAEQFF. The DNA for the CDR3 is TGTGCCAGCAGCTTAAAAGGGGGCCGAGCTGAGCAGTTCTTC.

This clone has just one count. The chain joins TRBV7-9 to TRBJ1-1; D is uncertain. Trimming cost V 5 bases and J 3 bases, with 10 bases left between them. The CDR3 is 13 residues long. The V gene's germline CDR1 is SEHNR and CDR2 FQNEAQ (reference sequence). The chain's CDR3 is CASSQGPDTEAFF. The CDR3 DNA is TGTGCCAGCAGCCAAGGACCCGACACTGAAGCTTTCTTT.

The CDR3 DNA is TGTGCCTCGGACGACAGGGCATATCAGCCCCAGCATTTT. Translated: CASDDRAYQPQHF. The chain combines TRBV19 with TRBJ1-5, with 7 bases lining up with TRBD1. The V gene end was trimmed by 11 bases and the J gene end by 5 bases; junction bases not matched to a gene: 9. This CDR3 region has 13 residues. Germline V gene sequence: CDR1 LNHDA, CDR2 SQIVND (reference sequence). Combining the CDR3 with reference TRBV19 and TRBJ1-5 gives the whole variable domain DGGITQSPKYLFRKEGQNVTLSCEQNLNHDAMYWYRQDPGQGLRLIYYSQIVNDFQKGDIAEGYSVSREKKESFPLTVTSAQKNPTAFYLCASDDRAYQPQHFGDGTRLSIL.